Presented here are 24 T cell receptor beta chains from one specimen sequenced in a study of T cells after yellow fever vaccination. TCRdb fed the 5' RACE reads into MiXCR, producing one record per CDR3 protein. The data hold 620,000 or so distinct CDR3 sequences, with roughly 12% observed a single time. Sequenced here: PBMCs, sampled on the day of the yellow fever booster vaccination. These receptors all stem from a man between 25 and 39 years old who received the YFV17D yellow fever vaccine.

The rearrangement uses TRBV4-1 and TRBJ2-7; D is perhaps TRBD2 (7 bases). Trimming cost V 5 bases and J 5 bases, with 28 bases left between them. The CDR3 is 18 amino acids. Per the germline V gene, CDR1 is MGHRA and CDR2 is YSYEKL. The CDR3 nucleotides are TGCGCCAGCAGCAGGGGGGAGGCGGCACTAGCGTTCCTGGACGAGCAGTACTTC. It is translated as CASSRGEAALAFLDEQYF.

The genes are TRBV5-1 and TRBJ2-1, with D maybe TRBD2 (6 bases). The V gene's germline CDR1 is SGHRS and CDR2 YFSETQ. The germline V and J ends were trimmed by 4 bases and 5 bases, with 16 bases remaining between them. The CDR3 has 15 residues. The CDR3: CASSPGTSKNNEQFF. CDR3 DNA sequence: TGCGCCAGCAGCCCCGGGACTTCCAAAAACAATGAGCAGTTCTTC.

The rearrangement links TRBV15 to TRBJ2-5; D remains unclear. Between the trimmed V and J ends, which lost 4 bases and 0 bases, there was a span of 0 bases. This CDR3 has 11 residues. In germline, CDR1 is LNHNV, CDR2 YYDKDF (reference sequence). The CDR3 protein is CATSNQETQYF. CDR3 bases: TGTGCCACCAGCAACCAAGAGACCCAGTACTTC.

This clonotype occurred a few times. The chain recombines TRBV29-1 with TRBJ2-3, with D perhaps TRBD2 (5 bases). The CDR3 is made up of 15 amino acids. Germline CDR1 and CDR2: SQVTM and ANQGSEA. V gave up 2 bases and J gave up 4 bases, with 16 bases separating them. The CDR3 region has the DNA TGCAGCGTTGAAAGACTACTCACTGTACCAGATACGCAGTATTTT. Amino acid sequence: CSVERLLTVPDTQYF.

This clonotype was seen a handful of times. The chain couples TRBV3-1 to TRBJ2-4; D uncertain. V was cut by 0 bases and J by 1 base, with 10 bases left in between. Germline CDR1 reads LGHDT; CDR2 reads YNNKEL (reference sequence). This CDR3 contains 16 residues. CDR3 sequence: CASSQELRQAKNIQYF. CDR3 nucleotide sequence: TGTGCCAGCAGCCAAGAGCTACGGCAGGCCAAAAACATTCAGTACTTC.

This clonotype was counted only a few times. The chain recombines TRBV7-2 with TRBJ2-7, with 10 nucleotides matching TRBD2. Trimming cost V 7 bases and J 6 bases; bases outside gene matches: 12. The CDR3 consists of 15 residues. Germline values: CDR1 SGHTA, CDR2 FQGNSA. The CDR3 region is CASNRMGLAGVEQYF. The CDR3, as DNA: TGTGCCAGCAACCGAATGGGGCTAGCGGGAGTCGAGCAGTACTTC.

This chain uses TRBV5-1 with TRBJ2-7; 7 nucleotides line up with TRBD2. The CDR3 covers 17 residues. CDR1 and CDR2 (germline): SGHRS, YFSETQ. Trimming at V came to 4 bases and at J to 2 bases, leaving 15 bases not matched to a gene. DNA for the CDR3: TGCGCCAGCAGCCAGATACAAGGCGGGAGTTTCGCCTACGAGCAGTACTTC. Translation gives CASSQIQGGSFAYEQYF.

The V call is TRBV20-1, the J call TRBJ2-7, with 14 bases aligning to TRBD2. This CDR3 is built from 15 residues. The trim removed 6 bases at V and 5 bases at J, leaving 9 bases unmatched. Germline loops: CDR1 DFQATT, CDR2 SNEGSKA (reference sequence). In DNA form, the CDR3 reads TGCAGTGCACCCCGACTAGCGGGAGGGTTGCACGAGCAGTACTTC. Amino acids: CSAPRLAGGLHEQYF.

CDR3 DNA: TGTGCCAGCAGCTTAATGGGACTACTCACAGATACGCAGTATTTT. Amino acids: CASSLMGLLTDTQYF. The chain links TRBV7-9 to TRBJ2-3; TRBD2 aligns across 7 bases. The CDR3 spans 15 residues. J lost 2 bases, V lost 2 bases, and 4 bases had no gene match. Germline V gene data show CDR1 as SEHNR and CDR2 as FQNEAQ (reference sequence).

This clonotype occurred many times. V gene TRBV20-1 combines with J gene TRBJ2-1, with 11 nucleotides matching TRBD2. J gave up 7 bases and V 6 bases, and 8 bases lay outside the gene matches. This CDR3 region has 14 residues. CDR1 is DFQATT and CDR2 is SNEGSKA in the germline V gene (reference sequence). The CDR3 here is CSAETSGSWNEQFF. The DNA for the CDR3 is TGCAGTGCCGAAACTAGCGGGAGCTGGAATGAGCAGTTCTTC.

This clonotype was seen a few times. A much larger clone differs by one base, so this may be a read error. The rearrangement uses TRBV2 and TRBJ2-5; D gene uncertain. Trimming left V 9 bases short and J 5 bases short, with 10 bases between. CDR1 is SNHLY and CDR2 is FYNNEI in the germline V gene. The CDR3 runs to 11 residues. The CDR3 is CASSIVETQYF. Written as DNA, the CDR3 is TGTGCCAGTAGTATCGTGGAGACCCAGTACTTC.

The rearrangement uses TRBV28 and TRBJ2-3, with 8 bases identical to TRBD2. The CDR3 is 16 amino acids. V lost 5 bases to trimming and J lost 6 bases; unmatched junction nucleotides: 13. In germline, CDR1 is MDHEN, CDR2 SYDVKM. CDR3 residues: CASSPSGLASMDTQYF. CDR3 nucleotides: TGTGCCAGCAGTCCCTCCGGACTAGCAAGCATGGATACGCAGTATTTT.

The rearrangement links TRBV5-1 to TRBJ1-1, with D hard to call. V was shortened by 5 bases and J by 11 bases, with 13 bases between the two germline ends. The germline CDR1 and CDR2 sequences are SGHRS and YFSETQ. This CDR3 has 11 amino acids. The CDR3, as DNA: TGCGCCAGCAGAAGCCAATATTCTGCTTTCTTT. Translation: CASRSQYSAFF. Drawing the rest from reference TRBV5-1 and TRBJ1-1, the complete variable domain is KAGVTQTPRYLIKTRGQQVTLSCSPISGHRSVSWYQQTPGQGLQFLFEYFSETQRNKGNFPGRFSGRQFSNSRSEMNVSTLELGDSALYLCASRSQYSAFFGQGTRLTVV.

This clonotype was counted a few times. The rearrangement uses TRBV18 and TRBJ1-1; weak D call: TRBD1 (5 bases). V was cut by 6 bases and J by 4 bases, with 15 bases left in between. There are 14 residues in the CDR3. Germline V lookup: CDR1 KGHSH, CDR2 LQKENI. The CDR3 region has the DNA TGTGCCAGCTCCCGTGGCAGGGCAGGCACTGAAGCTTTCTTT. This translates into CASSRGRAGTEAFF. The whole variable domain, filled in from reference TRBV18 and TRBJ1-1, reads NAGVMQNPRHLVRRRGQEARLRCSPMKGHSHVYWYRQLPEEGLKFMVYLQKENIIDESGMPKERFSAEFPKEGPSILRIQQVVRGDSAAYFCASSRGRAGTEAFFGQGTRLTVV.

The rearrangement joins TRBV5-1 to TRBJ2-1, with 7 bases matching TRBD1. J lost 5 bases, V lost 4 bases, and 6 bases had no gene match. Germline loops: CDR1 SGHRS, CDR2 YFSETQ. This CDR3 spans 14 amino acids. In nucleotides, the CDR3 is TGCGCCAGCAGCGGGGGACAGACTCACAATGAGCAGTTCTTC. Encoded protein: CASSGGQTHNEQFF. Together with reference TRBV5-1 and TRBJ2-1, the CDR3 gives the full variable domain: KAGVTQTPRYLIKTRGQQVTLSCSPISGHRSVSWYQQTPGQGLQFLFEYFSETQRNKGNFPGRFSGRQFSNSRSEMNVSTLELGDSALYLCASSGGQTHNEQFFGPGTRLTVL.

V usage is TRBV20-1 and J usage is TRBJ2-3; TRBD2 is a possible D gene (5 bases). The V gene's germline CDR1 is DFQATT and CDR2 SNEGSKA (reference sequence). The CDR3 sequence is 14 residues long. V gave up 3 bases and J gave up 3 bases, with 13 bases separating them. The CDR3 reads CSARRASTTDTQYF. DNA of the CDR3: TGCAGTGCTAGGAGGGCCTCAACAACAGATACGCAGTATTTT.

This clonotype came up a few times. The DNA of the CDR3 is TGTGCCAGCAGTTTACCGCCGGGACTAGCAAACGAGCAGTACTTC. Translated, it gives CASSLPPGLANEQYF. The V call is TRBV28, the J call TRBJ2-7, with 9 bases identical to TRBD2. The CDR3 length is 15 residues. The V gene's germline CDR1 is MDHEN and CDR2 SYDVKM. After removal of 2 bases from V and 5 bases from J, the junction contained 7 bases not matched to a gene.

This rearrangement joins TRBV5-6 to TRBJ1-1; unclear D gene. Deletions cut 0 bases from V and 9 bases from J, with 6 bases between. Germline assignment: CDR1 SGHDT and CDR2 YYEEEE. This CDR3 has 11 amino acids. In nucleotides, the CDR3 is TGTGCCAGCAGCTTGGACGGTAAAGCTTTCTTT. It specifies CASSLDGKAFF.

In this sample, this clonotype turned up a few times. J is TRBJ2-1 and V is TRBV15; tentative D call: TRBD2 (5 bases). CDR3 length equals 18 residues. The germline V and J ends were trimmed by 0 bases and 5 bases, with 20 bases remaining between them. CDR1 and CDR2 from the germline V gene are LNHNV and YYDKDF (reference sequence). The CDR3 protein is CATSRDGLGWRVNNEQFF. The CDR3 DNA follows: TGTGCCACCAGCAGAGATGGCCTCGGGTGGCGGGTAAACAATGAGCAGTTCTTC.

This clonotype came up many times. The chain couples TRBV7-9 to TRBJ1-2; possibly TRBD1 for D (6 bases). This CDR3 is 15 amino acids long. The V gene's germline CDR1 is SEHNR and CDR2 FQNEAQ (reference sequence). Trimming took 4 bases from V and 8 from J, leaving 20 bases between them. CDR3 protein: CASSSTGQSQSGYTF. For the CDR3, the DNA is TGTGCCAGCAGCTCCACTGGACAGTCCCAATCGGGCTACACCTTC.

This clonotype was detected a few times. The chain employs TRBV7-2 and TRBJ2-7; 10 bases agree with TRBD2. This CDR3 comprises 15 residues. Germline CDR1 reads SGHTA; CDR2 reads FQGNSA. The V gene end was trimmed by 3 bases and the J gene end by 3 bases; junction bases not matched to a gene: 5. The CDR3 region is CASSFEGTSVYEQYF. Here the CDR3 DNA reads TGTGCCAGCAGCTTTGAAGGGACTAGCGTCTACGAGCAGTACTTC.

This clonotype was observed a few times. The rearrangement joins TRBV12-3 or TRBV12-4 to TRBJ2-5; D remains unclear. Trimming cost V 7 bases and J 8 bases, with 14 bases left between them. The CDR3 is made up of 12 amino acids. As DNA, the CDR3 is TGTGCCAGCACCCGGGTCCAGGATACCCAGTACTTC. Encoded protein: CASTRVQDTQYF.

The V and J genes are TRBV5-1 and TRBJ2-3, with D possibly being TRBD1 or TRBD2 (5 bases each). The germline V gene encodes CDR1 SGHRS and CDR2 YFSETQ. V dropped 9 bases and J dropped 2 bases, with 13 bases sitting between them. The CDR3 has 13 residues. CDR3 bases: TGCGCCACCTCCCGGGACGACACAGATACGCAGTATTTT. This sequence encodes CATSRDDTDTQYF.

The chain employs TRBV27 and TRBJ2-6; no reliable D call. V lost 5 bases, J lost 0 bases, and 14 bases lay in between. The CDR3 has 17 amino acids. Germline CDR1 reads MNHEY; CDR2 reads SMNVEV (reference sequence). CDR3 in DNA: TGTGCCAGCAGTACCTACGACCCGGACTCTGGGGCCAACGTCCTGACTTTC. It yields the protein CASSTYDPDSGANVLTF.